The 18 T cell receptor beta chains below all came from one sample that was sequenced in a study of cytomegalovirus exposure and HLA in healthy donors. A multiplex PCR was run with 60 Vbeta primers and 13 Jbeta primers. Here immunoSEQ multiplex PCR was the method, and the copy in TCRdb shows in-frame clones only, minus some. The sample consists of under 170,000 clones, approximately 79% of them appearing once. Sample: PBMCs. All receptors come from a man aged 50-60 years in good health and CMV-seropositive.

The chain carries TRBV7-9 and TRBJ2-3; 9 bases align to TRBD2. CDR1 SEHNR and CDR2 FQNEAQ come from the germline V gene (reference sequence). J was trimmed by 0 bases and V by 1 base; bases with no gene match: 2. The length of the CDR3 is 16 residues. The CDR3 DNA sequence: TGTGCCAGCAGCTTAGGACTAGCGGCTAGCACAGATACGCAGTATTTT. This gives the protein CASSLGLAASTDTQYF. The entire variable domain, with the rest obtained from reference TRBV7-9 and TRBJ2-3, is as follows: DTGVSQNPRHKITKRGQNVTFRCDPISEHNRLYWYRQTLGQGPEFLTYFQNEAQLEKSRLLSDRFSAERPKGSFSTLEIQRTEQGDSAMYLCASSLGLAASTDTQYFGPGTRLTVL.

The V gene is TRBV5-1, the J gene TRBJ2-7, with TRBD2 matching over 8 bases. V trimming: 4 bases; J trimming: 7 bases; junction bases outside the gene matches: 16. The V gene's germline CDR1 is SGHRS and CDR2 YFSETQ. This CDR3 has 16 amino acids. The CDR3: CASSPIVQRESGEQYF. The CDR3 DNA follows: TGCGCCAGCAGCCCGATCGTCCAGCGGGAGTCGGGAGAGCAGTACTTC.

This chain uses TRBV11-1 with TRBJ2-3, with 11 bases aligning to TRBD2. The germline gives CDR1 SGHAT, CDR2 FQDESV (reference sequence). This CDR3 has 19 amino acids. The V and J ends lost 2 bases and 2 bases, in that order; junction bases with no gene match: 12. CDR3 in amino acids: CASSLTPQTSGTDTDTQYF. The CDR3 coding sequence is TGTGCCAGCAGCTTAACCCCTCAGACTAGCGGGACCGACACAGATACGCAGTATTTT.

The rearrangement uses TRBV21-1 and TRBJ2-4; no DNA check was done on the table's D call, TRBD1. TRBV21-1 is a pseudogene locus. This CDR3 comprises 19 residues. CDR3 protein: CASSKVGDRAKSGKNIQYF. The CDR3 DNA sequence: TGTGCCAGCAGCAAAGTGGGGGACAGGGCGAAGTCTGGCAAAAACATTCAGTACTTC.

The chain recombines TRBV11-2 with TRBJ2-5, with 7 nucleotides matching TRBD1. Germline CDR1 is SGHAT and CDR2 is FQNNGV. With 4 bases clipped from V and 1 base from J, the junction kept 9 bases outside the gene matches. The CDR3 is 16 residues long. The CDR3 spells CASSYQTGTLQETQYF. In DNA, the CDR3 is TGTGCCAGCAGCTATCAGACAGGGACCCTCCAAGAGACCCAGTACTTC.

The chain has TRBV30 and TRBJ2-3; 7 bases are a match to TRBD1. The CDR3 has 14 residues. Germline V gene lookup returns CDR1 GTSNPN and CDR2 SVGIG (reference sequence). Germline trimming cut 5 bases from V and 0 bases from J; bases unmatched to any gene: 5. The CDR3 region has the DNA TGTGCCTGGTGGGACAGACACAGCACAGATACGCAGTATTTT. It encodes CAWWDRHSTDTQYF.

This chain uses TRBV7-8 with TRBJ1-1; D gene ambiguous. CDR1 and CDR2 (germline): SGHVS, FQNEAQ. V lost 7 bases and J 4 bases, leaving 13 bases between the germline ends. The CDR3 has 13 residues. CDR3 coding DNA: TGTGCCAGCAACCCTGGCGCGGGCACTGAAGCTTTCTTT. Translated: CASNPGAGTEAFF.

The chain employs TRBV5-1 and TRBJ2-1, with 8 bases fitting TRBD1. CDR3 length: 20 residues. Per germline, CDR1 SGHRS and CDR2 YFSETQ. V gave up 2 bases and J gave up 0 bases; unmatched junction bases: 16. CDR3 sequence (DNA): TGCGCCAGCAGCTTTCCGACCGGGACAGGAACATCAAGCTCCTACAATGAGCAGTTCTTC. Encoded protein: CASSFPTGTGTSSSYNEQFF.

On this clone itself: An end of the junction does not agree with germline; a read error may underlie this. The chain links TRBV6-6 to TRBJ1-2; 7 nucleotides line up with TRBD1. The CDR3 length is 14 residues. Germline-derived CDR1 and CDR2 are MNHNY and SVGAGI (reference sequence). The CDR3 DNA sequence: TGTGCCAACAGTTACACAGGGACAGACTATGGCTACACCTTC. Its translation is CANSYTGTDYGYTF.

The V call is TRBV5-1, the J call TRBJ1-5; the D is unclear. Trimming shortened V by 7 bases and J by 0 bases, and 8 bases separated the two germline ends. Germline V gene sequence: CDR1 SGHRS, CDR2 YFSETQ. The length of the CDR3 is 13 residues. CDR3 loop: CASGRGSNQPQHF. Here the CDR3 DNA reads TGCGCCAGCGGGCGGGGTAGCAATCAGCCCCAGCATTTT.

The CDR3 region has the DNA TGTGCCAGCAGCCAAACGGGACTAGCGGGAGTCGAGCAGTACTTC. Its translation is CASSQTGLAGVEQYF. The chain recombines TRBV14 with TRBJ2-7; 14 bases align to TRBD2. Unmatched junction bases numbered 3, after V lost 2 bases and J lost 6 bases. CDR1 is SGHDN, CDR2 FVKESK, per germline. CDR3 size: 15 residues. The full variable domain, its missing parts supplied by reference TRBV14 and TRBJ2-7, is EAGVTQFPSHSVIEKGQTVTLRCDPISGHDNLYWYRRVMGKEIKFLLHFVKESKQDESGMPNNRFLAERTGGTYSTLKVQPAELEDSGVYFCASSQTGLAGVEQYFGPGTRLTVT.

This sequence joins TRBV5-4 and TRBJ2-5; TRBD2 matches at 13 bases. Germline values: CDR1 SGHNT, CDR2 YYREEE (reference sequence). The V segment lost 3 bases and the J segment 5 bases; nucleotides outside the gene matches: 7. This CDR3 is built from 16 residues. This CDR3 reads CASSSRTSGSGETQYF. As DNA, the CDR3 is TGTGCCAGCAGCTCACGGACTAGCGGGAGCGGGGAGACCCAGTACTTC.

The chain uses TRBV30 and TRBJ1-2; D might be TRBD1 (5 bases). V was shortened by 3 bases and J by 4 bases, with 27 bases between the two germline ends. CDR3 size: 18 residues. CDR1 is GTSNPN, CDR2 SVGIG, per germline (reference sequence). The CDR3 spells CAWSLTPVNGGVFYGYTF. The CDR3 nucleotides read TGTGCCTGGAGCCTAACTCCTGTAAACGGGGGGGTCTTCTATGGCTACACCTTC.

A few counts support this clone. The identical CDR3 is also encoded by other nucleotide sequences in the sample. This rearrangement joins TRBV9 to TRBJ1-3; D is undetermined. This CDR3 is built from 15 residues. The germline gives CDR1 SGDLS, CDR2 YYNGEE. V gave up 1 base and J gave up 2 bases, with 10 bases separating them. CDR3 nucleotides: TGTGCCAGCAGCGTAAGCGGAGGGACTGGAAACACCATATATTTT. Protein product: CASSVSGGTGNTIYF.

The chain joins TRBV28 to TRBJ2-1; 10 bases match TRBD2. J gave up 4 bases and V 6 bases, and 12 bases lay outside the gene matches. Germline CDR1 and CDR2: MDHEN and SYDVKM. The CDR3 covers 17 residues. For the CDR3, the DNA is TGTGCCAGCAGACCTAGCGGGAGCCGCTTGTGGTACAATGAGCAGTTCTTC. Its protein product is CASRPSGSRLWYNEQFF.

J is TRBJ1-2 and V is TRBV23-1; 9 bases are a match to TRBD1. TRBV23-1 is noted as an ORF with a role that remains uncertain. Trimming took 4 bases from V and 8 from J; bases not matched to a gene: 5. This CDR3 comprises 13 residues. Here the CDR3 reads CASSPGTGKGYTF. The CDR3 region has the DNA TGCGCCAGCAGTCCCGGGACAGGGAAAGGCTACACCTTC.

The chain combines TRBV6-6 with TRBJ2-7; 10 bases align to TRBD1. Germline-derived CDR1 and CDR2 are MNHNY and SVGAGI (reference sequence). The CDR3 is made up of 14 amino acids. The V and J ends lost 1 base and 5 bases, in that order; junction bases with no gene match: 2. The CDR3 is CASSYFGQGDEQYF. The CDR3 DNA reads TGTGCCAGCAGTTACTTCGGACAGGGGGACGAGCAGTACTTC.

V is TRBV30 and J is TRBJ1-1; D is undetermined. The CDR3 extends over 13 amino acids. The V end lost 4 bases, the J end lost 5 bases, and 14 bases lay between the germline ends. Germline V lookup: CDR1 GTSNPN, CDR2 SVGIG (reference sequence). CDR3 residues: CAWMWGVGTEAFF. The CDR3 region has the DNA TGTGCCTGGATGTGGGGAGTAGGGACTGAAGCTTTCTTT.